One sample yielded the 10 T cell receptor beta chains listed below, sequenced in a study of T cell responses to AZD1222 COVID-19 vaccine. Some clones are missing from TCRdb's copy, which holds only in-frame ones; the method was immunoSEQ multiplex PCR. In the table there are 70,000 to 95,000 clones, approximately 90% of which are singletons. The sequences come from peripheral blood, collected 28 days after the second AZD1222 dose. These TCRs come from an adult who received the AZD1222 COVID-19 vaccine.

The V gene is TRBV3-1 (or the pseudogene TRBV3-2), the J gene TRBJ2-7; 12 positions match TRBD2. The junction had 2 bases not matched to a gene; V was cut back by 4 bases and J by 4 bases. This CDR3 comprises 14 residues. The V gene's germline CDR1 is LGHDT and CDR2 YNNKEL (reference sequence). CDR3 sequence reads: CASSPGLAGYEQYF. CDR3 DNA: TGTGCCAGCAGCCCGGGACTAGCGGGTTACGAGCAGTACTTC.

A word on this clone: At one of its ends the junction is not consistent with the germline gene, which may arise from a read error. V gene TRBV18 combines with J gene TRBJ1-2; no clear D gene. The germline gives CDR1 KGHSH, CDR2 LQKENI. The CDR3 covers 14 residues. CDR3 bases: TGTGCCAGCTCACCAGGCCGAGGCCTCAGCGATGGCGCCTTC. Translated: CASSPGRGLSDGAF.

This chain connects TRBV30 to TRBJ1-4; tentatively, D is TRBD1 (5 bases). The CDR3 runs to 11 residues. The germline V gene has CDR1 GTSNPN and CDR2 SVGIG (reference sequence). Between the trimmed V and J ends, which lost 7 bases and 8 bases, there was a span of 11 bases. The CDR3 protein is CASGTFEKLFF. The CDR3 DNA sequence: TGTGCCTCCGGGACCTTCGAAAAACTGTTTTTT.

V is TRBV19 and J is TRBJ1-5, with D possibly matching TRBD1 (5 bases). The CDR3 spans 16 residues. Germline V gene data show CDR1 as LNHDA and CDR2 as SQIVND (reference sequence). V shed 5 bases and J shed 0 bases, with 14 bases lying between them. The CDR3 spells CASSPRQKSSNQPQHF. DNA for the CDR3: TGTGCCAGTAGTCCACGACAGAAAAGTAGCAATCAGCCCCAGCATTTT. The full variable domain, its missing parts supplied by reference TRBV19 and TRBJ1-5, is DGGITQSPKYLFRKEGQNVTLSCEQNLNHDAMYWYRQDPGQGLRLIYYSQIVNDFQKGDIAEGYSVSREKKESFPLTVTSAQKNPTAFYLCASSPRQKSSNQPQHFGDGTRLSIL.

The chain combines TRBV18 with TRBJ1-3; D is perhaps TRBD1 (5 bases). CDR1 is KGHSH, CDR2 LQKENI, per germline. V was cut by 5 bases and J by 0 bases, with 11 bases left in between. The CDR3 totals 15 residues. The CDR3 sequence: CASSGQGYSGNTIYF. The DNA of the CDR3 is TGTGCCAGCTCAGGCCAGGGATACTCTGGAAACACCATATATTTT.

J is TRBJ1-4 and V is TRBV30, with D maybe TRBD1 (5 bases). V was clipped by 2 bases and J by 9 bases, with 16 bases between them. The CDR3 consists of 14 residues. The V gene's germline CDR1 is GTSNPN and CDR2 SVGIG (reference sequence). For the CDR3, the DNA is TGTGCCTGGAGTACGGGGGACTGGGAGAAAAAACTGTTTTTT. It yields the protein CAWSTGDWEKKLFF.

The V and J genes are TRBV5-1 and TRBJ2-1; 8 bases match TRBD1. V was clipped by 0 bases and J by 3 bases; unmatched bases: 5. Germline V gives CDR1 SGHRS, CDR2 YFSETQ. The CDR3 totals 16 residues. CDR3: CASSLGQGAIYNEQFF. In DNA form, the CDR3 reads TGCGCCAGCAGCTTGGGGCAGGGGGCAATCTACAATGAGCAGTTCTTC. Looking up the rest from reference TRBV5-1 and TRBJ2-1 gives the full variable domain: KAGVTQTPRYLIKTRGQQVTLSCSPISGHRSVSWYQQTPGQGLQFLFEYFSETQRNKGNFPGRFSGRQFSNSRSEMNVSTLELGDSALYLCASSLGQGAIYNEQFFGPGTRLTVL.

The V and J genes are TRBV3-1 (or the pseudogene TRBV3-2) and TRBJ2-6, with D unclear. V was pared by 5 bases and J by 3 bases, with 8 bases between. Looked up from germline, CDR1 is LGHDT and CDR2 is YNNKEL (reference sequence). This CDR3 contains 14 residues. CDR3 sequence (DNA): TGTGCCAGCAGCAAACTTGGTGGGGCCAACGTCCTGACTTTC. Translation: CASSKLGGANVLTF.

This chain's CDR3 is CASSLRGADTQYF. DNA for the CDR3: TGTGCCAGCAGCTTGAGGGGGGCAGATACGCAGTATTTT. The chain has TRBV7-2 and TRBJ2-3; D may be TRBD1 or TRBD2 (6 bases each). This CDR3 contains 13 residues. Deletions cut 3 bases from V and 4 bases from J, with 8 bases between. Germline V gene lookup returns CDR1 SGHTA and CDR2 FQGNSA.

The chain is built from TRBV29-1 and TRBJ1-1; D unresolved. Trimming took off 3 bases at V and 3 bases at J, with 2 bases between the two ends. This CDR3 region has 10 residues. Germline loops: CDR1 SQVTM, CDR2 ANQGSEA. CDR3 residues: CSVDYTEAFF. In DNA, the CDR3 is TGCAGCGTTGACTACACTGAAGCTTTCTTT.